These 3 T cell receptor beta chains share one sample of origin, sequenced in a study of CD8+ T cells in alopecia areata. RNA was isolated and reverse transcribed to cDNA, the sequencing template. Produced via immunoSEQ multiplex PCR; TCRdb's table is partial and in-frame only. The counts give 270,000 or so clones, none of them seen only once; 0.9% to 1.5% is held by the top ten. Markers including CD4, CD8alpha, NKG2D and NKG2ACE guided sorting of pooled cutaneous lymph node cells. The sequencing sample was made of CD4+ T cells sorted from a lymph node. The source is a C3H/HeJ mouse with alopecia areata. The strain is characterized by the MHC haplotype H2-k.

This clone was seen a handful of times. Mouse gene names apply. The read falls 4 residues short of the CDR3 end, and the missing part is taken from the germline J gene. The chain has TRBV5 and TRBJ1-1; D is perhaps TRBD1 (6 bases). Trimming shortened V by 6 bases and J by 0 bases, and 8 bases separated the two germline ends. Looked up from germline, CDR1 is LGHNA and CDR2 is YNLKQL (reference sequence). This CDR3 has 13 residues. Here the CDR3 reads CASRGQPNTEVFF. The CDR3 bases that were read are TGTGCCAGCAGGGGACAACCAAACACA.

This clone has more than one count but fewer than ten. Any gene name here is a mouse gene name. The read stops 4 residues short of the end of the CDR3; the missing end is completed from the germline J gene. V and J are TRBV19 and TRBJ2-3; TRBD1 is a possible D gene (5 bases). The CDR3 consists of 13 residues. Germline-derived CDR1 and CDR2 are FNHDT and SITEND (reference sequence). The part of the CDR3 DNA that was read is TGTGCCAGCAGTCCAAGAGGGGTAGAA. Its protein product is CASSPRGVE. Given in full, the CDR3 is CASSPRGVETLYF. Combining the CDR3 with reference TRBV19 and TRBJ2-3 gives the whole variable domain GGIITQTPKFLIGQEGQKLTLKCQQNFNHDTMYWYRQDSGKGLRLIYYSITENDLQKGDLSEGYDASREKKSSFSLTVTSAQKNEMAVFLCASSPRGVETLYFGSGTRLTVL.

As concerns this clone: Gene names and germline match the mouse. The read gets to within 4 residues of the CDR3 end, and the germline J gene fills in the rest. The chain uses TRBV31 and TRBJ2-2; TRBD1 matches at 7 bases. This CDR3 region has 12 residues. Germline V gene sequence: CDR1 GKSSPN, CDR2 SITVG. Germline trimming cut 8 bases from V and 0 bases from J; bases unmatched to any gene: 0. The covered CDR3 bases are TGTGCCGGGACAGCAAACACCGGG. It translates to CAGTANTG. The whole CDR3 protein is CAGTANTGQLYF.